The 17 T cell receptor beta chains presented below share a single source sample, sequenced in a study of blood T cell repertoires in COVID-19. TCRdb keeps only in-frame clones here, not all; method: immunoSEQ multiplex PCR. The data show about 180,000 clones, around 88% seen once. The sequencing sample was made of peripheral blood. All receptors derive from a woman in her twenties or thirties with acute or convalescent COVID-19.

The chain couples TRBV3-1 (or the pseudogene TRBV3-2) to TRBJ2-2, with TRBD1 matching over 7 bases. The CDR3 length is 14 residues. Germline V gene sequence: CDR1 LGHDT, CDR2 YNNKEL (reference sequence). The trim removed 4 bases at V and 3 bases at J, leaving 2 bases unmatched. This chain's CDR3 is CASSRQGDTGELFF. The DNA for the CDR3 is TGTGCCAGCAGCCGGCAGGGGGACACCGGGGAGCTGTTTTTT.

This clone turned up a few times. V and J are TRBV5-8 and TRBJ1-1; TRBD1 matches 8 bases. V lost 4 bases, J lost 3 bases, and 11 bases stayed unmatched. Per the germline V gene, CDR1 is SGHTS and CDR2 is YDEGEE. There are 16 residues in the CDR3. CDR3 loop: CASSPTGGERYTEAFF. The CDR3 DNA follows: TGTGCCAGCAGCCCTACAGGGGGAGAGAGGTACACTGAAGCTTTCTTT.

The chain couples TRBV7-2 to TRBJ2-1; D might be TRBD1 (6 bases). Germline assignment: CDR1 SGHTA and CDR2 FQGNSA. The CDR3 has 15 residues. V was shortened by 5 bases and J by 7 bases, with 18 bases between the two germline ends. The CDR3 sequence is CASSPWTAVGNEQFF. The CDR3 nucleotides read TGTGCCAGCAGCCCATGGACAGCGGTGGGGAATGAGCAGTTCTTC.

The chain has TRBV7-8 and TRBJ1-1, with unresolved D. V lost 3 bases and J lost 0, with 14 bases in between. This CDR3 comprises 16 residues. From germline, CDR1 is SGHVS and CDR2 FQNEAQ. The CDR3 coding sequence is TGTGCCAGCAGCTTGCAATCTAGTCTCTTGAACACTGAAGCTTTCTTT. As protein: CASSLQSSLLNTEAFF.

In this sample, this clone turned up a few times. The rearrangement uses TRBV9 and TRBJ2-1, with D possibly being TRBD2 (6 bases). Deletions cut 3 bases from V and 2 bases from J, with 9 bases between. Germline assignment: CDR1 SGDLS and CDR2 YYNGEE. The CDR3 totals 14 residues. Here the CDR3 reads CASSARLAYNEQFF. The CDR3 DNA is TGTGCCAGCAGCGCCCGACTAGCCTACAATGAGCAGTTCTTC.

This rearrangement joins TRBV15 to TRBJ2-1; TRBD2 aligns across 10 bases. The CDR3 is 13 amino acids. The ends lost 5 bases at V and 9 bases at J; junction bases unmatched: 4. Germline loops: CDR1 LNHNV, CDR2 YYDKDF (reference sequence). CDR3 nucleotides: TGTGCCACCAGCCGACCTAGCGGGAGTGAGCAGTTCTTC. This translates into CATSRPSGSEQFF.

V gene TRBV2 combines with J gene TRBJ1-5; the D gene is possibly TRBD1 (6 bases). Trimming cost V 6 bases and J 9 bases, with 21 bases left between them. Germline lookup yields CDR1 SNHLY and CDR2 FYNNEI. The CDR3 totals 15 residues. In DNA, the CDR3 is TGTGCCAGCAGATACAGGGAAGCCTCTTCGGGGCCCCAGCATTTT. Encoded protein: CASRYREASSGPQHF.

The rearrangement links TRBV18 to TRBJ2-6; no definite D call. CDR1 is KGHSH and CDR2 is LQKENI in the germline V gene. This CDR3 has 16 amino acids. V gave up 8 bases and J gave up 3 bases, with 17 bases separating them. This CDR3 is CASGSPLYGGANVLTF. CDR3 coding DNA: TGTGCCAGCGGTTCCCCTCTATATGGTGGGGCCAACGTCCTGACTTTC.

The chain links TRBV2 to TRBJ1-5; no definite D call. Germline V gene data show CDR1 as SNHLY and CDR2 as FYNNEI. Deletions cut 4 bases from V and 11 bases from J, with 15 bases between. The CDR3 runs 13 residues. In DNA, the CDR3 is TGTGCCAGCAGTGGTAATTATTTACTGTCCCAGCATTTT. As protein: CASSGNYLLSQHF.

The rearrangement joins TRBV3-1 (or the pseudogene TRBV3-2) to TRBJ1-4; D remains unclear. CDR1 and CDR2 (germline): LGHDT, YNNKEL (reference sequence). Trimming removed 6 bases from V and 3 bases from J, with 11 bases in between. The CDR3 consists of 14 residues. The CDR3 DNA is TGTGCCAGCAGGGGCTCGAGATCTAATGAAAAACTGTTTTTT. This encodes CASRGSRSNEKLFF.

V usage is TRBV7-8 and J usage is TRBJ2-2, with no clear D. The CDR3 has 17 residues. V lost 0 bases to trimming and J lost 6 bases, with 17 bases between them. Germline V gives CDR1 SGHVS, CDR2 FQNEAQ. The CDR3 reads CASSLAGGVYGPGELFF. The DNA for the CDR3 is TGTGCCAGCAGCTTAGCTGGTGGCGTGTATGGGCCCGGGGAGCTGTTTTTT.

The V call is TRBV5-5, the J call TRBJ1-2; D is uncertain. The V end was cut by 2 bases, the J end by 7 bases, with 9 bases between. CDR1 SGHKS and CDR2 YYEKEE come from the germline V gene (reference sequence). This CDR3 spans 12 amino acids. The CDR3 DNA reads TGTGCCAGCAGCTTCGTTAGGAGTGGCTACACCTTC. It codes for CASSFVRSGYTF.

The genes are TRBV14 and TRBJ1-3; the match to TRBD1 covers 7 bases. This CDR3 has 14 residues. The germline CDR1 and CDR2 sequences are SGHDN and FVKESK. The J segment lost 2 bases and the V segment lost 4 bases, leaving 2 bases of the junction unmatched. The CDR3 nucleotides are TGTGCCAGCAGCCGAGGGGGCACTGGAAACACCATATATTTT. Translated, it gives CASSRGGTGNTIYF.

The chain carries TRBV7-2 and TRBJ2-1, with unresolved D. Germline CDR1 SGHTA, CDR2 FQGNSA. The CDR3 extends over 12 amino acids. The V and J ends lost 3 bases and 9 bases respectively, with 9 bases between them. The CDR3, as DNA: TGTGCCAGCAGCTTTGGCCCGATTGAGCAGTTCTTC. Translation: CASSFGPIEQFF.

This sequence joins TRBV9 and TRBJ2-3; possible D gene TRBD1, 6 bases. Looked up from germline, CDR1 is SGDLS and CDR2 is YYNGEE. Trimming removed 1 base at V and 0 bases at J, with 12 bases between. The CDR3 runs to 16 residues. The CDR3 region has the DNA TGTGCCAGCAGCGTAATGGGGGCGCCTAGCACAGATACGCAGTATTTT. It is translated as CASSVMGAPSTDTQYF.

The chain recombines TRBV7-2 with TRBJ2-2; 9 nucleotides align to TRBD2. This CDR3 is built from 15 residues. The junction had 4 bases not matched to a gene; V was cut back by 4 bases and J by 4 bases. Looked up from germline, CDR1 is SGHTA and CDR2 is FQGNSA. Here the CDR3 reads CASSSYSGGTGELFF. The CDR3 DNA reads TGTGCCAGCAGCTCCTATAGCGGGGGCACCGGGGAGCTGTTTTTT.

This chain joins TRBV5-1 and TRBJ1-4; 8 bases line up with TRBD1. With V trimmed by 7 bases and J by 8 bases, 7 bases remained unmatched. Germline V gene sequence: CDR1 SGHRS, CDR2 YFSETQ. The CDR3 runs 13 residues. CDR3 sequence: CASAGGELEKLFF. For the CDR3, the DNA is TGCGCCAGCGCAGGGGGCGAGTTGGAAAAACTGTTTTTT. Complete variable domain (other parts from reference TRBV5-1 and TRBJ1-4): KAGVTQTPRYLIKTRGQQVTLSCSPISGHRSVSWYQQTPGQGLQFLFEYFSETQRNKGNFPGRFSGRQFSNSRSEMNVSTLELGDSALYLCASAGGELEKLFFGSGTQLSVL.